This is a list of T cell receptor beta chains from one sample in a study of cytomegalovirus exposure and HLA in healthy donors. Only in-frame clones appear in the TCRdb table, and some are missing; sequencing was by immunoSEQ multiplex PCR. The table has over 100,000 clones, around 10% seen once; the top ten hold roughly 7.2%. Material for sequencing was PBMCs. The receptors were gathered from a woman between 40 and 55 years old in good health and CMV-seropositive. Both conserved end residues are part of each CDR3. The D gene is left open where the match is weak. A clone size is listed for some rows: how often the clone was seen (once, few, many), or a class if it is expanded.

cdr3_aa	cdr3_nt	j_call	clone_size	d_call	v_call
CASSLEPSSYEQYF	TGTGCCAGCAGCTTAGAACCGAGCTCCTACGAGCAGTACTTC	TRBJ2-7	few	NA	TRBV11-2
CASRELAGGQETQYF	TGTGCCAGCAGAGAACTAGCGGGGGGGCAAGAGACCCAGTACTTC	TRBJ2-5	NA	TRBD2	TRBV2
CASSRLGHSNYGYTF	TGTGCCAGCAGCCGCCTCGGACACTCTAACTATGGCTACACCTTC	TRBJ1-2	NA	NA	TRBV14
CASSLEGSRETQYF	TGCGCCAGCAGCTTGGAGGGGTCACGGGAGACCCAGTACTTC	TRBJ2-5	NA	NA	TRBV5-1
CASSQGALTGEAFF	TGCGCCAGCAGCCAAGGAGCACTCACGGGTGAGGCTTTCTTT	TRBJ1-1	NA	NA	TRBV4-1
CASSYSGGQSNEKLFF	TGTGCCAGCAGTTACTCCGGCGGACAGAGTAATGAAAAACTGTTTTTT	TRBJ1-4	NA	NA	TRBV6-5
CASAREDQETQYF	TGTGCCAGCGCCCGAGAAGACCAAGAGACCCAGTACTTC	TRBJ2-5	few	NA	TRBV19
CASSSPLIPNYGYTF	TGTGCCAGCAGCTCGCCTCTAATACCTAACTATGGCTACACCTTC	TRBJ1-2	NA	NA	TRBV7-9
CASSPKWQGTDTQYF	TGTGCCAGCAGCCCCAAGTGGCAGGGAACAGATACGCAGTATTTT	TRBJ2-3	few	NA	TRBV2
CASSVEAGGSETQYF	TGTGCCAGCAGCGTAGAAGCGGGGGGGTCAGAGACCCAGTACTTC	TRBJ2-5	NA	TRBD2	TRBV9
CASSPQGGLGTDTQYF	TGTGCCAGCTCACCCCAGGGTGGGCTGGGGACAGATACGCAGTATTTT	TRBJ2-3	NA	NA	TRBV18
CAISERQASEAFF	TGTGCCATCAGTGAGAGGCAGGCCTCGGAAGCTTTCTTT	TRBJ1-1	few	NA	TRBV10-3
CASSLGPVLNQPQHF	TGTGCCAGCAGCCTTGGGCCGGTTCTCAATCAGCCCCAGCATTTT	TRBJ1-5	few	NA	TRBV7-2
CASSDRGDGYTF	TGTGCCAGCTCGGACAGGGGCGATGGCTACACCTTC	TRBJ1-2	NA	TRBD1	TRBV11-1
CASSLGAGVLDTIYF	TGTGCCAGCAGCTTAGGGGCAGGGGTTTTGGACACCATATATTTT	TRBJ1-3	NA	NA	TRBV7-6
CASSRTGAEQYF	TGTGCCAGTAGTAGAACAGGGGCCGAGCAGTACTTC	TRBJ2-7	few	TRBD1	TRBV19
CASSPNSINYGYTF	TGCGCCAGCAGCCCCAACAGCATCAACTATGGCTACACCTTC	TRBJ1-2	few	NA	TRBV5-1
CASSLTSGGVSSNEQFF	TGTGCCAGCAGCTTAACTAGCGGGGGGGTTTCGAGTAATGAGCAGTTCTTC	TRBJ2-1	NA	TRBD2	TRBV7-3
CASSSATASGVWGYTF	TGCGCCAGCAGCTCGGCTACGGCCTCAGGGGTGTGGGGCTACACCTTC	TRBJ1-2	few	NA	TRBV5-1
CASTLSSYNSPLHF	TGTGCCAGCACCCTAAGCTCCTATAATTCACCCCTCCACTTT	TRBJ1-6	NA	NA	TRBV7-2
CASSPRSGGHTEAFF	TGTGCCAGCAGCCCGAGGTCAGGGGGCCACACTGAAGCTTTCTTT	TRBJ1-1	NA	TRBD1	TRBV11-2
CASSLGTGGNEQYF	TGTGCCAGCAGTCTTGGGACAGGAGGGAACGAGCAGTACTTC	TRBJ2-7	NA	TRBD1	TRBV6-1
CASSPGLAGGETQYF	TGCGCCAGCAGCCCGGGACTAGCGGGGGGAGAGACCCAGTACTTC	TRBJ2-5	few	TRBD2	TRBV5-1
CASSRQGSGGELFF	TGTGCCAGCAGTCGACAGGGGTCGGGCGGGGAGCTGTTTTTT	TRBJ2-2	few	TRBD1	TRBV2
CASSGQTGAGQPQHF	TGTGCCAGCAGTGGCCAGACAGGGGCGGGTCAGCCCCAGCATTTT	TRBJ1-5	few	TRBD1	TRBV6-1
CASSFLGAWNTEAFF	TGTGCCAGCAGCTTCCTGGGGGCTTGGAACACTGAAGCTTTCTTT	TRBJ1-1	NA	NA	TRBV11-2
CASSLGGSSGNTIYF	TGCGCCAGCAGCTTGGGGGGCAGCTCTGGAAACACCATATATTTT	TRBJ1-3	NA	NA	TRBV5-1
CASSSNDWHGYTF	TGTGCCAGCAGCTCGAACGACTGGCATGGCTACACCTTC	TRBJ1-2	few	NA	TRBV5-4
CASSSRGGDGYTF	TGTGCCAGCAGTTCTAGAGGGGGTGATGGCTACACCTTC	TRBJ1-2	NA	NA	TRBV6-6
CASSKRQGLGYTEAFF	TGTGCCAGCAGCAAACGACAGGGGTTAGGGTACACTGAAGCTTTCTTT	TRBJ1-1	few	NA	TRBV21-1
CATTTTGGGSGANVLTF	TGCGCCACCACAACGACAGGGGGCGGGTCTGGGGCCAACGTCCTGACTTTC	TRBJ2-6	few	TRBD1	TRBV10-2
CASSLTPANTGELFF	TGCGCCAGCAGCTTGACTCCCGCGAACACCGGGGAGCTGTTTTTT	TRBJ2-2	NA	NA	TRBV5-1
CASSEPRGGLAKNIQYF	TGTGCCAGCAGTGAGCCCCGGGGGGGGCTAGCCAAAAACATTCAGTACTTC	TRBJ2-4	few	TRBD2	TRBV6-1